This T cell receptor (beta chain) was retrieved from a study of T cell responses to AZD1222 COVID-19 vaccine. This CDR3 contains 16 residues. In germline, CDR1 is LNHDA, CDR2 SQIVND (reference sequence). Trimming left V 3 bases short and J 2 bases short, with 14 bases between. Notes on this clone: The antigen is unknown.

Only in-frame clones appear in the TCRdb table, and some are missing; sequencing was by immunoSEQ multiplex PCR. The table lists approximately 160,000 clones, 85% to 95% of them singletons. Study-wide findings and caveats: Most donors were white British, females outnumbered males, and clonal diversity was possibly underestimated.

The chain uses TRBV19 and TRBJ2-1; D is perhaps TRBD2 (5 bases). This material consisted of peripheral blood, taken on day 0 of AZD1222 vaccination. The clonotype was recovered from an adult in good health. This chain's CDR3 is CASSINGETTYNEQFF. The CDR3 nucleotides are TGTGCCAGTAGTATTAACGGGGAGACTACCTACAATGAGCAGTTCTTC. The whole variable domain, filled in from reference TRBV19 and TRBJ2-1, reads DGGITQSPKYLFRKEGQNVTLSCEQNLNHDAMYWYRQDPGQGLRLIYYSQIVNDFQKGDIAEGYSVSREKKESFPLTVTSAQKNPTAFYLCASSINGETTYNEQFFGPGTRLTVL.